This T cell receptor (beta chain) was sequenced for a study of molecular identifiers for immune sequencing clone quantification. Study-level points and caveats: In naive cells, under 1% of molecules belonged to clones above 20 RNA copies, against over 99% in effector cells.

In germline, CDR1 is SGHNT, CDR2 YYREEE (reference sequence). The trim removed 4 bases at V and 2 bases at J, leaving 5 bases unmatched. The CDR3 is made up of 15 amino acids. Ten or more counts support this clonotype. Its antigen is undetermined. Bulk TCR library preparation followed previously described methods with listed TCR primers. TCRdb re-called the PCR reads through MiXCR, storing one row per CDR3 protein. The sample includes hundreds of thousands of distinct CDR3 sequences, about 20% of them seen just once. Sequencing used naive CD8+ T cells from blood, with Jurkat cell RNA spiked in. The subset here: FACS-sorted CD8+CD4-CCR7+CD45RA+ naive T cells. This chain connects TRBV5-4 to TRBJ1-4; 7 bases are shared with TRBD1. This sequence originates from a human donor in good health. Some libraries in this study had Jurkat cell RNA spiked in. CDR3 amino acids: CASSTGTATNEKLFF. In DNA, the CDR3 is TGTGCCAGCAGCACAGGGACAGCGACTAATGAAAAACTGTTTTTT.